Listed below are T cell receptor beta chains from one sample, sequenced in a study of OX40 agonist ivuxolimab in advanced cancers. TCRdb keeps only in-frame clones here, not all; method: immunoSEQ multiplex PCR. The sample consists of fewer than 100,000 clones, more than 70% of them appearing once. This specimen was CD4+ or CD8+ T cells sorted from blood, taken in a trial of the OX40 agonist ivuxolimab. The receptors derive from an adult with an advanced solid tumor such as melanoma, head and neck, liver or kidney cancer. Both conserved end residues are part of each CDR3. The order of the fields is V gene, J gene, clone size, D gene, CDR3 protein, CDR3 DNA. D genes are given only for firm matches. Size values are once, few and many counts, or a class for expanded clones, and some rows have none.

TRBV2	TRBJ2-6	NA	TRBD2	CASSRAGRGSGANVLTF	TGTGCCAGCAGTCGGGCAGGGAGGGGATCTGGGGCCAACGTCCTGACTTTC
TRBV9	TRBJ1-4	once	NA	CASSVASSEKLFF	TGTGCCAGCAGCGTAGCGAGCTCCGAAAAACTGTTTTTT
TRBV6-6	TRBJ2-1	NA	NA	CASNSLGGGNEQFF	TGTGCCAGCAATTCCCTCGGGGGAGGCAATGAGCAGTTCTTC
TRBV12-2	TRBJ2-3	NA	NA	CASRSPVNAGDYGREGSTDTQYF	TGTGCAAGTCGCTCCCCGGTCAATGCCGGAGACTATGGCCGAGAAGGGAGCACAGATACGCAGTATTTT
TRBV4-1	TRBJ2-2	NA	TRBD2	CASSQVKPGGHTGELFF	TGCGCCAGCAGCCAAGTTAAACCGGGAGGGCACACCGGGGAGCTGTTTTTT
TRBV19	TRBJ2-1	NA	NA	CASTDNGRRADEQFF	TGTGCCAGTACCGATAACGGGAGAAGGGCCGATGAGCAGTTCTTC
TRBV5-6	TRBJ1-1	few	NA	CASSGETGMNTEAFF	TGTGCCAGCAGCGGGGAGACCGGCATGAACACTGAAGCTTTCTTT
TRBV18	TRBJ2-5	NA	TRBD2	CASSPSGGDHTQYF	TGTGCCAGCTCACCCAGCGGGGGGGATCATACCCAGTACTTC
TRBV9	TRBJ2-1	NA	TRBD1	CASSPRDSYNEQFF	TGTGCCAGCAGCCCCCGGGACAGCTACAATGAGCAGTTCTTC
TRBV11-2	TRBJ2-3	NA	NA	CASSFAEGVDTQYF	TGTGCCAGCAGCTTTGCGGAGGGGGTGGATACGCAGTATTTT
TRBV18	TRBJ2-5	once	TRBD2	CASSRGLAGNGETQYF	TGTGCCAGCTCAAGGGGACTAGCGGGAAATGGAGAGACCCAGTACTTC
TRBV4-1	TRBJ2-6	NA	TRBD2	CASSQEDWLAGRGGSGANVLTF	TGCGCCAGCAGCCAAGAAGACTGGCTAGCGGGGCGTGGGGGCTCTGGGGCCAACGTCCTGACTTTC
TRBV7-6	TRBJ2-5	once	NA	CASSLSGPGSETQYF	TGTGCCAGCAGCTTATCGGGCCCGGGTTCGGAGACCCAGTACTTC
TRBV28	TRBJ2-7	NA	NA	CASSLGTTRQYF	TGTGCCAGCAGTTTAGGGACAACCCGGCAGTACTTC
TRBV7-9	TRBJ1-2	NA	TRBD1	CASSSDRGTGCTF	TGTGCCAGCAGCTCGGACAGGGGAACTGGCTGCACCTTC
TRBV19	TRBJ1-1	NA	NA	CASSDRGARGYTEAFF	TGTGCCAGTAGTGACCGTGGGGCGAGGGGTTACACTGAAGCTTTCTTT
TRBV10-2	TRBJ2-3	NA	TRBD2	CASSDLAGGRGSTDTQYF	TGCGCCAGCAGTGACCTAGCGGGGGGTCGAGGAAGCACAGATACGCAGTATTTT
TRBV2	TRBJ2-3	NA	TRBD2	CASRAGTSGGDTQYF	TGTGCCAGCAGAGCCGGGACTAGCGGGGGAGATACGCAGTATTTT
TRBV5-1	TRBJ2-5	NA	TRBD2	CASSGLAATLGETQYF	TGCGCCAGCAGCGGGCTAGCGGCGACCCTCGGGGAGACCCAGTACTTC
TRBV19	TRBJ2-2	NA	NA	CASSNRGGELFF	TGTGCCAGTAGTAATCGGGGCGGGGAGCTGTTTTTT
TRBV30	TRBJ2-7	NA	NA	CAWSVPSGLRSYEQYF	TGTGCCTGGAGTGTACCCTCAGGATTGAGGTCCTACGAGCAGTACTTC
TRBV5-1	TRBJ2-7	NA	NA	CASSLEQSYEQYF	TGCGCCAGCAGCTTGGAACAGTCCTACGAGCAGTACTTC
TRBV7-9	TRBJ2-1	NA	TRBD1	CASSPDRQGYEQFF	TGTGCCAGCAGCCCGGACCGACAGGGGTATGAGCAGTTCTTC
TRBV6-6	TRBJ2-7	NA	TRBD2	CASRGTTSVSYEQYF	TGTGCCAGCAGGGGCACAACTAGCGTTTCCTACGAGCAGTACTTC
TRBV5-1	TRBJ2-6	NA	TRBD1	CASSRTGTGANVLTF	TGCGCCAGCAGCAGGACAGGGACGGGGGCCAACGTCCTGACTTTC
TRBV2	TRBJ1-5	once	NA	CASSGGGTNSNQPQHF	TGTGCCAGCAGTGGCGGGGGCACTAATAGCAATCAGCCCCAGCATTTT
TRBV11-3	TRBJ1-4	NA	NA	CASSSSGDEKLFF	TGTGCCAGCAGCTCATCAGGGGATGAAAAACTGTTTTTT
TRBV10-3	TRBJ1-3	NA	TRBD1	CAISANLGQGDSGNTIYF	TGTGCCATCAGTGCAAACCTCGGACAGGGAGACTCTGGAAACACCATATATTTT
TRBV5-1	TRBJ2-1	NA	TRBD2	CASSLGRLAGGGNEQFF	TGCGCCAGCAGCTTGGGACGACTAGCGGGAGGGGGAAATGAGCAGTTCTTC
TRBV10-3	TRBJ1-2	NA	NA	CAISESMDASRMDGYTF	TGTGCCATCAGTGAGTCAATGGACGCTTCGAGGATGGATGGCTACACCTTC
TRBV29-1	TRBJ2-1	NA	TRBD2	CSMTASGSEQFF	TGCAGCATGACGGCTAGCGGGAGCGAGCAGTTCTTC
TRBV5-1	TRBJ2-5	NA	TRBD1	CASSLGSTGGKGDPGTQYF	TGCGCCAGCAGCTTGGGATCGACAGGGGGCAAAGGAGACCCGGGGACCCAGTACTTC
TRBV25-1	TRBJ2-7	NA	TRBD1	CASRRAGGIWEQYF	TGTGCCAGCCGCCGCGCAGGGGGTATATGGGAGCAGTACTTC
TRBV11-3	TRBJ1-3	NA	NA	CASSFQQGLGNTIYF	TGTGCCAGCAGCTTCCAACAGGGTCTCGGAAACACCATATATTTT
TRBV5-1	TRBJ1-4	NA	NA	CASSLAGDRGEKLFF	TGCGCCAGCAGCTTGGCCGGGGATAGGGGTGAAAAACTGTTTTTT
TRBV7-2	TRBJ2-5	once	NA	CASRTGSTETQYF	TGTGCCAGCAGAACAGGGTCTACAGAGACCCAGTACTTC
TRBV7-6	TRBJ2-1	NA	TRBD2	CASSLVAGAYNEQFF	TGTGCCAGCAGCTTAGTAGCGGGGGCCTACAATGAGCAGTTCTTC
TRBV18	TRBJ2-1	NA	TRBD1	CASSHSGQGSNEQFF	TGTGCCAGCTCACATTCCGGACAGGGATCGAATGAGCAGTTCTTC
TRBV7-6	TRBJ2-6	once	TRBD1	CASSSSWRQGASSGANVLTF	TGTGCCAGCAGCTCCAGTTGGAGACAGGGGGCAAGCTCTGGGGCCAACGTCCTGACTTTC
TRBV9	TRBJ2-3	once	NA	CASSVATGRPDTQYF	TGTGCCAGCAGCGTAGCTACTGGGAGGCCAGATACGCAGTATTTT
TRBV10-3	TRBJ1-5	NA	NA	CAISDPIGVASNQPQHF	TGTGCCATCAGTGACCCGATCGGGGTGGCGAGCAATCAGCCCCAGCATTTT
TRBV7-9	TRBJ1-3	once	NA	CASSLFGGTTGNTIYF	TGTGCCAGCAGCTTATTCGGTGGCACTACTGGAAACACCATATATTTT